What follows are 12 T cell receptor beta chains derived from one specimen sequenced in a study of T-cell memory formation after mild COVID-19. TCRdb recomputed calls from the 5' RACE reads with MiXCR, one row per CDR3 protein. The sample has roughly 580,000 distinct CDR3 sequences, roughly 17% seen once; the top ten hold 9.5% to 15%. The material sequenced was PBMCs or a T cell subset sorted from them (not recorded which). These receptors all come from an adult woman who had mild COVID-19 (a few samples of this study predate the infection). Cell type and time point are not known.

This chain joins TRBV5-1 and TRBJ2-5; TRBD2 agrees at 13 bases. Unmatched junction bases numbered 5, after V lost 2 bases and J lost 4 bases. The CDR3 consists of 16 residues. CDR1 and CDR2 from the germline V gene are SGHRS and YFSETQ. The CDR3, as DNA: TGCGCCAGCAGCTTACGGACTAGCGGGAGCCGAGAGACCCAGTACTTC. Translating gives CASSLRTSGSRETQYF.

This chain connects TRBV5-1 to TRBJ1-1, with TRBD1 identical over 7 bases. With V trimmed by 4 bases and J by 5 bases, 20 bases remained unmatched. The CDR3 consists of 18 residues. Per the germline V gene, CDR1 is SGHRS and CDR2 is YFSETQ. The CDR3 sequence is CASSPQNLQGSGWTEAFF. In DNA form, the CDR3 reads TGCGCCAGCAGCCCCCAGAACTTACAGGGGTCCGGATGGACTGAAGCTTTCTTT.

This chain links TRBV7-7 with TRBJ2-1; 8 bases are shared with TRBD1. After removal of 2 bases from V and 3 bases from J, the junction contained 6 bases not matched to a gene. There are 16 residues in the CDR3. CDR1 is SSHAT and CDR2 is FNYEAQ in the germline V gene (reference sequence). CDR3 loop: CASSLQTGASYNEQFF. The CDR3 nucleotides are TGTGCCAGCAGCTTACAGACAGGGGCCAGCTACAATGAGCAGTTCTTC.

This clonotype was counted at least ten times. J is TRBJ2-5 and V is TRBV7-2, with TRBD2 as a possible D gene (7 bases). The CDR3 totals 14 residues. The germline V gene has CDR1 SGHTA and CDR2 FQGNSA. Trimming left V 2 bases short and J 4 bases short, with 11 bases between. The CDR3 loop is CASSLSGGRETQYF. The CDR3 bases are TGTGCCAGCAGCTTATCCGGGGGGCGAGAGACCCAGTACTTC.

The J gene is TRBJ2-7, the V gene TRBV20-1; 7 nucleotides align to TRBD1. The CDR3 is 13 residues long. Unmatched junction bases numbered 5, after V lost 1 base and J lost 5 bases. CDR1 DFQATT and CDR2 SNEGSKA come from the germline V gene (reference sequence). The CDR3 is CSARVGQPHEQYF. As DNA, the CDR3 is TGCAGTGCTAGAGTGGGACAGCCCCACGAGCAGTACTTC.

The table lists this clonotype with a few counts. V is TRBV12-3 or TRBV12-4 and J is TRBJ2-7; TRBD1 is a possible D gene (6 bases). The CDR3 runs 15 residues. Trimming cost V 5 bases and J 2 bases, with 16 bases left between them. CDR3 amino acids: CASSLGGSFAYEQYF. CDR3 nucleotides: TGTGCCAGCAGTCTAGGGGGTTCCTTTGCCTACGAGCAGTACTTC.

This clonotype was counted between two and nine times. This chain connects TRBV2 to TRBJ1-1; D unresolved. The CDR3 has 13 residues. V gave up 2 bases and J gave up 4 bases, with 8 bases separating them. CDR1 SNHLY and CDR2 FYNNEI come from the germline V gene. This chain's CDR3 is CASSESRSTEAFF. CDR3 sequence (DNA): TGTGCCAGCAGTGAAAGTAGGAGCACTGAAGCTTTCTTT.

In DNA form, the CDR3 reads TGCGCCAGCAGCCCTGATGATGGCAGGGTGGGGGGCTACACCTTC. Protein sequence: CASSPDDGRVGGYTF. The rearrangement uses TRBV5-1 and TRBJ1-2; D may be TRBD1 (5 bases). The CDR3 is 15 residues long. The V end lost 4 bases, the J end lost 8 bases, and 21 bases lay between the germline ends. Germline CDR1 is SGHRS and CDR2 is YFSETQ. Full variable domain (rest looked up from reference TRBV5-1 and TRBJ1-2): KAGVTQTPRYLIKTRGQQVTLSCSPISGHRSVSWYQQTPGQGLQFLFEYFSETQRNKGNFPGRFSGRQFSNSRSEMNVSTLELGDSALYLCASSPDDGRVGGYTFGSGTRLTVV.

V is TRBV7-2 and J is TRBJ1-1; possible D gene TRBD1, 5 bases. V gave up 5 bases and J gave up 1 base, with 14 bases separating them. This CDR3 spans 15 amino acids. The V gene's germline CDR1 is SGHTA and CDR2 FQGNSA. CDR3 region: CASSPGTVSNTEAFF. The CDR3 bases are TGTGCCAGCAGCCCGGGGACTGTCTCGAACACTGAAGCTTTCTTT. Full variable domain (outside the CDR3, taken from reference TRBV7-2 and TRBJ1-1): GAGVSQSPSNKVTEKGKDVELRCDPISGHTALYWYRQSLGQGLEFLIYFQGNSAPDKSGLPSDRFSAERTGGSVSTLTIQRTQQEDSAVYLCASSPGTVSNTEAFFGQGTRLTVV.

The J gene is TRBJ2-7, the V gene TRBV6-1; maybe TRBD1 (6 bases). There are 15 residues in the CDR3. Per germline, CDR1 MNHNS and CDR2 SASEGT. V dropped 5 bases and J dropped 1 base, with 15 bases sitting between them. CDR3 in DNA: TGTGCCAGCAGTCTCCTTGGGACATTATCCTACGAGCAGTACTTC. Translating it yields CASSLLGTLSYEQYF.

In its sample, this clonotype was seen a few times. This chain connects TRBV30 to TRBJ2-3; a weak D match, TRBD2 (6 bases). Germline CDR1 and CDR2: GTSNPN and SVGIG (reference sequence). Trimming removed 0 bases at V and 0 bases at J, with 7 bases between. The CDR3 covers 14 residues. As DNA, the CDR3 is TGTGCCTGGAGTGTGGGGGGTAGCACAGATACGCAGTATTTT. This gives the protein CAWSVGGSTDTQYF.

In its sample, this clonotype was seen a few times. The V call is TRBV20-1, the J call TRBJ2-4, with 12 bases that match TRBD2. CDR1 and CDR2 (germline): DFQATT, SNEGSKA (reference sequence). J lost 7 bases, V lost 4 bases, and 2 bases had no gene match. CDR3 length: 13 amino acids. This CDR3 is CSAKTSGSNIQYF. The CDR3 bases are TGCAGTGCTAAGACTAGCGGGAGCAACATTCAGTACTTC.